The 30 T cell receptor beta chains given below trace back to one sample, sequenced in a study of T-cell memory formation after mild COVID-19. TCRdb independently ran MiXCR on the 5' RACE reads; one entry per CDR3 protein. The sample records roughly 500,000 distinct CDR3 sequences, around 20% being singletons. The sequencing input was PBMCs or a T cell subset sorted from them (not recorded which). These TCRs come from an adult woman who had mild COVID-19 (a few samples of this study predate the infection). Cell type and time point are not known.

This clonotype has just a few counts. The rearrangement joins TRBV9 to TRBJ2-2; 8 bases fit TRBD1. V shed 0 bases and J 9 bases; nucleotides not matched to a gene: 7. Germline V gene data show CDR1 as SGDLS and CDR2 as YYNGEE. CDR3 size: 15 residues. The CDR3 bases are TGTGCCAGCAGCGTAGGCGGGACAGGTACCTGGGAGCTGTTTTTT. The encoded protein is CASSVGGTGTWELFF.

Only a few counts were recorded for this clonotype. The genes are TRBV2 and TRBJ2-3; 7 bases are a match to TRBD2. The junction had 7 bases not matched to a gene; V was cut back by 4 bases and J by 3 bases. The CDR3 consists of 15 residues. Per germline, CDR1 SNHLY and CDR2 FYNNEI. This chain's CDR3 is CASSVGGSGTDTQYF. The CDR3, as DNA: TGTGCCAGCAGTGTGGGGGGGAGCGGGACAGATACGCAGTATTTT.

This clonotype showed up many times. This chain connects TRBV20-1 to TRBJ2-1; TRBD2 aligns across 11 bases. The CDR3 contains 15 residues. V shed 6 bases and J 2 bases; nucleotides not matched to a gene: 6. The germline V gene has CDR1 DFQATT and CDR2 SNEGSKA (reference sequence). The chain's CDR3 is CSAVIAGGTYNEQFF. CDR3 DNA sequence: TGCAGTGCCGTAATAGCGGGAGGGACCTACAATGAGCAGTTCTTC.

This clonotype was detected only a few times. The genes are TRBV5-6 and TRBJ2-5; either TRBD1 or TRBD2 may supply D (5 bases each). Trimming removed 5 bases from V and 1 base from J, with 18 bases in between. This CDR3 spans 16 amino acids. Germline-derived CDR1 and CDR2 are SGHDT and YYEEEE. The chain's CDR3 is CASRLRAGWSQETQYF. As DNA, the CDR3 is TGTGCCAGCAGGCTGAGGGCAGGGTGGTCCCAAGAGACCCAGTACTTC.

This clonotype has at least ten counts. The rearrangement links TRBV5-1 to TRBJ2-5; D might be TRBD1 (6 bases). CDR3 size: 15 residues. Germline V gene data show CDR1 as SGHRS and CDR2 as YFSETQ. Trimming stripped 4 bases from V and 3 bases from J, with 16 bases between. CDR3 residues: CASSSGQFREETQYF. CDR3 DNA sequence: TGCGCCAGCAGCAGCGGACAGTTTAGGGAAGAGACCCAGTACTTC.

The chain has TRBV10-3 and TRBJ2-7, with D perhaps assigned TRBD1 or TRBD2 (6 bases each). The CDR3 has 12 residues. Trimming removed 10 bases at V and 6 bases at J, with 16 bases between. Germline V CDR1 and CDR2: ENHRY, SYGVKD. CDR3 in amino acids: CATRRGEFEQYF. The CDR3 nucleotides are TGTGCCACCCGGAGGGGGGAGTTCGAGCAGTACTTC.

This clonotype has more than one count but fewer than ten. This rearrangement joins TRBV7-9 to TRBJ2-2, with 7 bases identical to TRBD1. The CDR3 has 13 residues. Trimming took 5 bases from V and 12 from J; bases not matched to a gene: 9. CDR1 SEHNR and CDR2 FQNEAQ come from the germline V gene (reference sequence). The CDR3 nucleotides read TGTGCCAGCAGCAAGGGGCAACAGGGGCAGCTGTTTTTT. Protein sequence: CASSKGQQGQLFF.

In its sample, this clonotype was seen once. The V and J genes are TRBV7-9 and TRBJ1-2; D gene uncertain. This CDR3 is 14 amino acids long. Germline-derived CDR1 and CDR2 are SEHNR and FQNEAQ (reference sequence). Trimming left V 1 base short and J 8 bases short, with 14 bases between. The CDR3 reads CASSLESGNRGYTF. In DNA form, the CDR3 reads TGTGCCAGCAGCTTAGAGAGCGGCAACAGAGGCTACACCTTC.

The sample holds a few counts of this clonotype. The chain couples TRBV5-5 to TRBJ1-2; D not certain. V lost 4 bases and J 4 bases, leaving 14 bases between the germline ends. The CDR3 runs 14 residues. CDR1 and CDR2 from the germline V gene are SGHKS and YYEKEE (reference sequence). The CDR3 nucleotides read TGTGCCAGCAGCACCCCGGTGGGCTCCTATGGCTACACCTTC. This sequence encodes CASSTPVGSYGYTF.

The chain uses TRBV12-3 or TRBV12-4 and TRBJ2-7; 7 positions agree with TRBD1. This CDR3 has 14 amino acids. The trim removed 5 bases at V and 4 bases at J, leaving 8 bases unmatched. The CDR3 protein is CASSLQGLAYEQYF. Here the CDR3 DNA reads TGTGCCAGCAGTCTACAGGGGCTCGCGTACGAGCAGTACTTC.

The chain uses TRBV11-2 and TRBJ2-7; 7 positions match TRBD1. Looked up from germline, CDR1 is SGHAT and CDR2 is FQNNGV. V lost 6 bases and J lost 4; bases outside the gene matches: 15. The CDR3 has 16 residues. CDR3 bases: TGTGCCAGCAGGCACGGGATGGGACAGTCCTGGTACGAGCAGTACTTC. This sequence encodes CASRHGMGQSWYEQYF.

This clonotype was detected many times. J is TRBJ2-1 and V is TRBV9; unclear D gene. The germline CDR1 and CDR2 sequences are SGDLS and YYNGEE. V lost 4 bases to trimming and J lost 4 bases, with 6 bases between them. The CDR3 is 12 residues long. CDR3 in amino acids: CASSPRYNEQFF. The CDR3 DNA is TGTGCCAGCAGCCCCCGGTACAATGAGCAGTTCTTC.

This sequence joins TRBV14 and TRBJ2-7; TRBD2 aligns across 7 bases. Germline V gene sequence: CDR1 SGHDN, CDR2 FVKESK. This CDR3 spans 13 amino acids. J was trimmed by 5 bases and V by 8 bases; bases with no gene match: 9. In nucleotides, the CDR3 is TGTGCCAGCGCCCCCGCGAGCGGGAACGAGCAGTACTTC. Translation gives CASAPASGNEQYF.

This clonotype was counted a few times. The V gene is TRBV12-3 or TRBV12-4, the J gene TRBJ1-5; D call uncertain. The CDR3 contains 13 residues. Trimming cost V 5 bases and J 7 bases, with 12 bases left between them. The CDR3 here is CASSVPPQQPQHF. DNA of the CDR3: TGTGCCAGCAGTGTCCCACCTCAGCAGCCCCAGCATTTT.

Only a few counts were recorded for this clonotype. The CDR3 nucleotides are TGTGCCAGCAGTCACGGAGGGTCCTACAATGAGCAGTTCTTC. Its protein is CASSHGGSYNEQFF. The chain recombines TRBV11-2 with TRBJ2-1; a possible D gene is TRBD2 (6 bases). CDR1 is SGHAT, CDR2 FQNNGV, per germline. The CDR3 has 14 residues. The ends were cut back, 6 bases at V and 1 base at J, with 10 bases in the middle.

This rearrangement joins TRBV12-3 or TRBV12-4 to TRBJ2-1; D is possibly TRBD1 or TRBD2 (5 bases each). This CDR3 contains 15 residues. The V and J ends lost 3 bases and 6 bases respectively, with 15 bases between them. Here the CDR3 DNA reads TGTGCCAGCAGTTTTTGGGTGGGGGTGAGCAATGAGCAGTTCTTC. It yields the protein CASSFWVGVSNEQFF.

The chain employs TRBV24-1 and TRBJ2-5; D is possibly TRBD1 or TRBD2 (5 bases each). Per the germline V gene, CDR1 is KGHDR and CDR2 is SFDVKD. The V and J ends lost 5 bases and 4 bases respectively, with 13 bases between them. CDR3 length: 14 residues. The DNA for the CDR3 is TGTGCCACCAGTGCGAGGCAGGGACGAGAGACCCAGTACTTC. The encoded protein is CATSARQGRETQYF.

The chain uses TRBV7-2 and TRBJ2-3, with D unresolved. This CDR3 is built from 12 residues. The V end was cut by 3 bases, the J end by 8 bases, with 9 bases between. Germline V CDR1 and CDR2: SGHTA, FQGNSA. CDR3 sequence (DNA): TGTGCCAGCAGCTTTCCCCCCGCTACGCAGTATTTT. Its translation is CASSFPPATQYF.

The table lists this clonotype with a count of one. This chain connects TRBV7-3 to TRBJ2-3, with TRBD1 matching over 8 bases. The CDR3 runs to 15 residues. V gave up 6 bases and J gave up 2 bases; unmatched junction bases: 7. CDR1 and CDR2 from the germline V gene are SGHTA and FQGTGA. This CDR3 is CASSPGGVPTDTQYF. The CDR3 region has the DNA TGTGCCAGCAGTCCAGGGGGCGTACCCACAGATACGCAGTATTTT.

This clonotype has a count of ten or more. The gene calls are TRBV15 and TRBJ1-2; D call uncertain. Looked up from germline, CDR1 is LNHNV and CDR2 is YYDKDF (reference sequence). The CDR3 has 14 amino acids. V was cut by 0 bases and J by 6 bases, with 11 bases left in between. CDR3 region: CATSRERLGDGYTF. In DNA form, the CDR3 reads TGTGCCACCAGCAGAGAGAGGCTCGGGGATGGCTACACCTTC.

This clonotype was observed a handful of times. The genes are TRBV5-1 and TRBJ2-7; 7 positions match TRBD2. Trimming cost V 0 bases and J 4 bases; bases outside gene matches: 1. Germline CDR1 and CDR2: SGHRS and YFSETQ. CDR3 size: 13 residues. CDR3 region: CASSLERGYEQYF. For the CDR3, the DNA is TGCGCCAGCAGCTTGGAGCGGGGATACGAGCAGTACTTC.

This clonotype was seen a few times. The CDR3 DNA is TGCAGTGCTAGATTTCATGGAAAGGAGGGAACACACGCCACAGATACGCAGTATTTT. This gives the protein CSARFHGKEGTHATDTQYF. The rearrangement links TRBV20-1 to TRBJ2-3; tentative D call: TRBD2 (6 bases). CDR3 length: 19 residues. Between the trimmed V and J ends, which lost 2 bases and 2 bases, there was a span of 26 bases. The germline V gene encodes CDR1 DFQATT and CDR2 SNEGSKA (reference sequence).

The genes are TRBV7-2 and TRBJ2-7, with TRBD1 identical over 9 bases. Trimming removed 1 base from V and 7 bases from J; junction bases left unmatched: 8. Germline V gene data show CDR1 as SGHTA and CDR2 as FQGNSA. This CDR3 has 15 residues. CDR3 bases: TGTGCCAGCAGCTTAGAGGGACAGGGCTTTCGAGAGCAGTACTTC. This translates into CASSLEGQGFREQYF.

The sample holds a few counts of this clonotype. This chain joins TRBV7-9 and TRBJ2-3, with TRBD2 as a possible D gene (6 bases). The V and J ends lost 5 bases and 4 bases respectively, with 13 bases between them. Germline CDR1 SEHNR, CDR2 FQNEAQ (reference sequence). The CDR3 is 14 amino acids. Here the CDR3 DNA reads TGTGCCAGCAGCCGCGTGCAGCGGGCAGATACGCAGTATTTT. Encoded protein: CASSRVQRADTQYF.

This chain joins TRBV18 and TRBJ1-1, with 9 bases that match TRBD1. The V segment lost 1 base and the J segment 4 bases; nucleotides outside the gene matches: 1. This CDR3 contains 14 residues. CDR1 KGHSH and CDR2 LQKENI come from the germline V gene. The CDR3 spells CASSPQTGGTEAFF. For the CDR3, the DNA is TGTGCCAGCTCACCACAGACAGGGGGCACTGAAGCTTTCTTT.

This clonotype was detected only a few times. The rearrangement joins TRBV4-3 to TRBJ2-1, with 9 bases identical to TRBD2. The junction had 5 bases not matched to a gene; V was cut back by 1 base and J by 1 base. Germline V gives CDR1 LGHNA, CDR2 YSLEER. This CDR3 region has 17 residues. CDR3 in DNA: TGCGCCAGCAGCCAAGTTTTAGCGGGAGTGTCCTACAATGAGCAGTTCTTC. It yields the protein CASSQVLAGVSYNEQFF.

This rearrangement joins TRBV5-4 to TRBJ2-7; D gene unclear. Germline V gene sequence: CDR1 SGHNT, CDR2 YYREEE (reference sequence). V lost 0 bases to trimming and J lost 2 bases, with 9 bases between them. This CDR3 has 14 amino acids. The CDR3 spells CASSLEGTTYEQYF. The CDR3 nucleotides read TGTGCCAGCAGCTTGGAGGGTACGACCTACGAGCAGTACTTC.

This chain connects TRBV12-3 or TRBV12-4 to TRBJ1-5, with TRBD1 as a possible D gene (5 bases). The CDR3 covers 11 residues. V was trimmed by 6 bases and J by 14 bases, leaving 14 bases between them. CDR3 coding DNA: TGTGCCAGCAGGGGAGGGGTCTCCAAGCATTTT. It yields the protein CASRGGVSKHF.

The chain links TRBV7-6 to TRBJ2-1; unclear D gene. The CDR3 extends over 16 amino acids. With 1 base removed from V and 8 bases from J, the gap between germline ends came to 18 bases. The germline CDR1 and CDR2 sequences are SGHVS and FNYEAQ. CDR3 coding DNA: TGTGCCAGCAGCTTAGACCTGAATACAAGTGTCGATGAGCAGTTCTTC. Protein product: CASSLDLNTSVDEQFF. Full variable domain (outside the CDR3, taken from reference TRBV7-6 and TRBJ2-1): GAGVSQSPRYKVTKRGQDVALRCDPISGHVSLYWYRQALGQGPEFLTYFNYEAQQDKSGLPNDRFSAERPEGSISTLTIQRTEQRDSAMYRCASSLDLNTSVDEQFFGPGTRLTVL.

The chain links TRBV7-6 to TRBJ1-5; the D gene is possibly TRBD1 (5 bases). The V gene's germline CDR1 is SGHVS and CDR2 FNYEAQ. Trimming cost V 5 bases and J 9 bases, with 14 bases left between them. The CDR3 loop spans 13 amino acids. CDR3 bases: TGTGCCAGCAGCCCGGCGACGGGGCGGCCCCAGCATTTT. It translates to CASSPATGRPQHF.